This T cell receptor beta chain derives from a study of T cells in Graves' hyperthyroidism and ophthalmopathy. Background on the study: Blood from the periphery was taken at initial diagnosis, before any treatment.

Uncontrolled infections, other autoimmune diseases, pregnancy or lactation led to exclusion of patients. This clonotype was counted at least ten times. CDR1 is SNHLY, CDR2 FYNNEI, per germline. The CDR3 is 13 amino acids. Trimming removed 6 bases from V and 4 bases from J, with 12 bases in between. Template material for amplifying TCR beta CDR3 regions consisted of RNA transcripts. HTBI primers drove first-round RT-PCR of the TCR CDR3. TCRdb re-called the multiplex PCR reads with MiXCR, one entry per CDR3 protein. The data contain about 350,000 distinct CDR3 sequences, 15% to 20% of them singletons. The chain combines TRBV2 with TRBJ2-5, with a tentative D call TRBD2 (6 bases). Sequencing used blood. This TCR came from a woman aged 35 to 49 with Graves' ophthalmopathy. The CDR3 DNA follows: TGTGCCAGCAGCCTTAGCGGATCAGAGACCCAGTACTTC. It yields the protein CASSLSGSETQYF.